Each of the 18 T cell receptor beta chains below was sequenced from the same sample in a study of cytomegalovirus exposure and HLA in healthy donors. Primers included in the PCR were 60 Vbeta and 13 Jbeta primers. Only in-frame clones appear in the TCRdb table, and some are missing; sequencing was by immunoSEQ multiplex PCR. Among 190,000 or so clones listed, roughly four fifths were seen once. The material sequenced was PBMCs. These receptors were taken from a man aged 50 or older in good health and CMV-seronegative.

This chain joins TRBV18 and TRBJ2-2, with TRBD1 matching 10 bases. This CDR3 spans 15 amino acids. After removal of 6 bases from V and 5 bases from J, the junction contained 6 bases not matched to a gene. CDR1 and CDR2 (germline): KGHSH, LQKENI. The CDR3 loop reads CASSQGQGKTGELFF. The CDR3 DNA reads TGTGCCAGCTCGCAGGGACAGGGGAAGACCGGGGAGCTGTTTTTT. Drawing the rest from reference TRBV18 and TRBJ2-2, the complete variable domain is NAGVMQNPRHLVRRRGQEARLRCSPMKGHSHVYWYRQLPEEGLKFMVYLQKENIIDESGMPKERFSAEFPKEGPSILRIQQVVRGDSAAYFCASSQGQGKTGELFFGEGSRLTVL.

The rearrangement uses TRBV4-1 and TRBJ2-7, with D perhaps TRBD2 (7 bases). V was clipped by 0 bases and J by 4 bases, with 16 bases between them. The CDR3 sequence is 16 residues long. The germline CDR1 and CDR2 sequences are MGHRA and YSYEKL. The CDR3 is CASSQERQGRGYEQYF. The CDR3 coding sequence is TGCGCCAGCAGCCAAGAGCGTCAGGGGAGGGGGTACGAGCAGTACTTC.

V usage is TRBV19 and J usage is TRBJ2-4; D might be TRBD2 (6 bases). This CDR3 region has 13 residues. CDR1 and CDR2 from the germline V gene are LNHDA and SQIVND (reference sequence). Trimming took off 5 bases at V and 4 bases at J, with 9 bases between the two ends. CDR3 DNA: TGTGCCAGTAGTTGGAGCGGGAAAAACATTCAGTACTTC. Translating it yields CASSWSGKNIQYF.

This sequence joins TRBV7-3 and TRBJ2-5; 9 bases agree with TRBD1. Trimming removed 5 bases from V and 5 bases from J; junction bases left unmatched: 3. This CDR3 contains 13 residues. Germline assignment: CDR1 SGHTA and CDR2 FQGTGA. The CDR3 loop is CASSPTGGETQYF. Written as DNA, the CDR3 is TGTGCCAGCAGCCCGACAGGGGGGGAGACCCAGTACTTC.

J is TRBJ1-1 and V is TRBV29-1; 9 nucleotides line up with TRBD1. Germline trimming cut 6 bases from V and 8 bases from J; bases unmatched to any gene: 13. This CDR3 has 14 amino acids. CDR1 is SQVTM, CDR2 ANQGSEA, per germline. The CDR3 DNA reads TGCAGCGTATTGGCCGGGACAGGGAAGCTAGAAGCTTTCTTT. Translating gives CSVLAGTGKLEAFF.

This chain joins TRBV4-2 and TRBJ1-1, with a tentative D call TRBD1 (5 bases). This CDR3 comprises 17 residues. Germline CDR1 reads LGHNA; CDR2 reads YNFKEQ. V lost 4 bases and J 4 bases, leaving 22 bases between the germline ends. CDR3 nucleotides: TGTGCCAGCAGCCCCAAATCAGGGCCCCTTTTGGGCACTGAAGCTTTCTTT. Protein: CASSPKSGPLLGTEAFF.

The chain recombines TRBV11-2 with TRBJ1-1, with 7 bases that match TRBD1. V dropped 3 bases and J dropped 8; count of bases not matched to a gene: 3. CDR3 length: 12 residues. CDR1 and CDR2 from the germline V gene are SGHAT and FQNNGV. Written as DNA, the CDR3 is TGTGCCAGCAGCTTTATACAGGGGGAAGCTTTCTTT. It translates to CASSFIQGEAFF.

This chain uses TRBV7-9 with TRBJ2-3; possibly TRBD2 for D (5 bases). Germline V lookup: CDR1 SEHNR, CDR2 FQNEAQ (reference sequence). The V and J ends lost 6 bases and 3 bases respectively, with 13 bases between them. The CDR3 has 14 amino acids. CDR3 coding DNA: TGTGCCAGCAGTAAGACGGGGTTGACAGATACGCAGTATTTT. Its translation: CASSKTGLTDTQYF.

Only a few counts were recorded for this clone. Other DNA sequences in this sample translate to the same CDR3. The chain links TRBV18 to TRBJ1-4; D is perhaps TRBD1 (6 bases). V dropped 3 bases and J dropped 8 bases, with 10 bases sitting between them. This CDR3 has 13 residues. Germline lookup yields CDR1 KGHSH and CDR2 LQKENI. CDR3 in amino acids: CASSPGQGEKLFF. In DNA, the CDR3 is TGTGCCAGCTCACCGGGGCAGGGGGAAAAACTGTTTTTT.

The chain combines TRBV5-1 with TRBJ2-4; a possible D gene is TRBD2 (5 bases). V was trimmed by 0 bases and J by 6 bases, leaving 13 bases between them. Per the germline V gene, CDR1 is SGHRS and CDR2 is YFSETQ. The CDR3 sequence is 15 residues long. CDR3 sequence reads: CASSLVAGEGNIQYF. The CDR3 DNA sequence: TGCGCCAGCAGCTTGGTTGCAGGTGAGGGAAACATTCAGTACTTC.

The chain combines TRBV4-1 with TRBJ2-5, with unresolved D. The V gene's germline CDR1 is MGHRA and CDR2 YSYEKL. The CDR3 has 16 amino acids. Trimming shortened V by 1 base and J by 0 bases, and 12 bases separated the two germline ends. Here the CDR3 reads CASSQGWAGNQETQYF. CDR3 nucleotides: TGCGCCAGCAGCCAAGGGTGGGCTGGAAACCAAGAGACCCAGTACTTC.

The V and J genes are TRBV29-1 and TRBJ2-7; D is ambiguous. V lost 1 base and J 2 bases, leaving 12 bases between the germline ends. Germline V lookup: CDR1 SQVTM, CDR2 ANQGSEA. The CDR3 covers 14 residues. The DNA for the CDR3 is TGCAGCGTTGAAGGGCTCCAGGCGCCCTACGAGCAGTACTTC. It is translated as CSVEGLQAPYEQYF.

The chain couples TRBV18 to TRBJ1-1; 9 bases align to TRBD1. The J segment lost 4 bases and the V segment lost 4 bases, leaving 4 bases of the junction unmatched. The CDR3 is 14 amino acids. The germline gives CDR1 KGHSH, CDR2 LQKENI. CDR3 loop: CASSQQGARTEAFF. The CDR3 DNA is TGTGCCAGCTCACAACAGGGGGCGCGCACTGAAGCTTTCTTT.

The chain combines TRBV6-6 with TRBJ2-7; 9 bases map to TRBD1. The CDR3 covers 14 residues. In germline, CDR1 is MNHNY, CDR2 SVGAGI (reference sequence). Trimming took 5 bases from V and 6 from J; bases not matched to a gene: 8. CDR3 bases: TGTGCCAGCAGTACCGGGACAGGGATAACCGAGCAGTACTTC. Translating it yields CASSTGTGITEQYF.

The CDR3 DNA follows: TGTGCCAGCAGCTTAGGGACAGGGAGAACCTACGAGCAGTACTTC. It specifies CASSLGTGRTYEQYF. V and J are TRBV11-2 and TRBJ2-5; 8 bases align to TRBD1. Near its end, the DNA agrees better with TRBJ2-7, so the J call may be wrong. The CDR3 loop spans 15 amino acids. Germline assignment: CDR1 SGHAT and CDR2 FQNNGV.

This chain connects TRBV25-1 to TRBJ2-3; 7 bases line up with TRBD1. The J segment lost 3 bases and the V segment lost 7 bases, leaving 4 bases of the junction unmatched. This CDR3 contains 13 residues. Germline assignment: CDR1 MGHDK and CDR2 SYGVNS. The chain's CDR3 is CASKGRGTDTQYF. The CDR3 DNA sequence: TGTGCCAGCAAGGGCAGGGGGACAGATACGCAGTATTTT. The whole variable domain, filled in from reference TRBV25-1 and TRBJ2-3, reads EADIYQTPRYLVIGTGKKITLECSQTMGHDKMYWYQQDPGMELHLIHYSYGVNSTEKGDLSSESTVSRIRTEHFPLTLESARPSHTSQYLCASKGRGTDTQYFGPGTRLTVL.

This clone was seen once. This rearrangement joins TRBV19 to TRBJ2-7; 7 nucleotides agree with TRBD1. This CDR3 contains 18 residues. The J segment lost 0 bases and the V segment lost 5 bases, leaving 16 bases of the junction unmatched. Germline-derived CDR1 and CDR2 are LNHDA and SQIVND (reference sequence). As DNA, the CDR3 is TGTGCCAGTAGTGGCCGTGGCAACAGGGGCTCCAACTCCTACGAGCAGTACTTC. Translation: CASSGRGNRGSNSYEQYF.

This chain links TRBV9 with TRBJ2-2; 11 bases line up with TRBD2. Germline assignment: CDR1 SGDLS and CDR2 YYNGEE. J was trimmed by 0 bases and V by 5 bases; bases with no gene match: 24. The CDR3 runs to 23 residues. DNA of the CDR3: TGTGCCAGCAGAGATCCGGAGACTAGCGGGACGTCTACCCCCCGAGCGAACACCGGGGAGCTGTTTTTT. It codes for CASRDPETSGTSTPRANTGELFF.